Following are 5 T cell receptor beta chains from one sample sequenced in a study of cytomegalovirus exposure and HLA in healthy donors (dated by TCRdb to about 2017). The library was produced with the immunoSEQ multiplex PCR assay. Not all clones reach the TCRdb copy of this immuneACCESS table, which keeps in-frame sequences only. Checked studies attribute under half of the gap to unresolved V genes and leave the rest unexplained. This sample has more than 85,000 clones in its table, and around 93% of those were observed once. The ten largest clones capture around 1.2% of the sample. Sequencing was done on a sample of PBMCs. These receptors came from a woman aged 30 to 39 in good health and CMV-seropositive.

The gene calls are TRBV14 and TRBJ2-5, with D uncertain. The germline V and J ends were trimmed by 4 bases and 3 bases, with 3 bases remaining between them. Germline V gene sequence: CDR1 SGHDN, CDR2 FVKESK. The CDR3 extends over 11 amino acids. The CDR3 DNA reads TGTGCCAGCAGCCTTAAAGAGACCCAGTACTTC. It encodes CASSLKETQYF.

This rearrangement joins TRBV6-5 to TRBJ2-5, with D possibly being TRBD2 (6 bases). The germline V gene has CDR1 MNHEY and CDR2 SVGAGI. CDR3 length: 15 residues. The ends were cut back, 6 bases at V and 0 bases at J, with 14 bases in the middle. The CDR3 sequence: CASSRGTPYQETQYF. As DNA, the CDR3 is TGTGCCAGCAGCCGCGGGACTCCGTACCAAGAGACCCAGTACTTC.

The chain joins TRBV5-1 to TRBJ2-6, with a possible D match to TRBD2 (5 bases). The V gene's germline CDR1 is SGHRS and CDR2 YFSETQ. V lost 0 bases and J 4 bases, leaving 11 bases between the germline ends. This CDR3 spans 16 amino acids. CDR3 loop: CASSLGGMSGANVLTF. The CDR3 bases are TGCGCCAGCAGCTTGGGAGGGATGTCGGGGGCCAACGTCCTGACTTTC.

The chain recombines TRBV7-3 with TRBJ2-1; 7 nucleotides line up with TRBD1. Germline V gene lookup returns CDR1 SGHTA and CDR2 FQGTGA. The J segment lost 2 bases and the V segment lost 3 bases, leaving 4 bases of the junction unmatched. The CDR3 is 15 amino acids. CDR3 protein: CASSFRDSPYNEQFF. DNA for the CDR3: TGTGCCAGCAGCTTCCGGGACAGCCCCTACAATGAGCAGTTCTTC.

This chain links TRBV5-4 with TRBJ2-3; 7 bases fit TRBD2. Per germline, CDR1 SGHNT and CDR2 YYREEE (reference sequence). This CDR3 is 13 amino acids long. Losses at the gene ends were 5 bases for V and 5 bases for J; bases not matched to a gene: 5. For the CDR3, the DNA is TGTGCCAGCAGGAAAGTAGCGGGAGATACGCAGTATTTT. As protein: CASRKVAGDTQYF.